This T cell receptor (beta chain) was obtained from a study of blood T cells in healthy people across ages (dated by TCRdb to about 2015). Background on the whole study: Template switching captured roughly one uniquely barcoded TCR beta cDNA molecule per two T cells in model experiments. Using deep sequencing normalized with unique cDNA molecular identifiers, the study measured how TCR beta repertoire diversity changes with age. The donors were split into four age groups: young (average about 16 years), middle-aged (nearly 40), aged (62) and long-lived (under 85). To avoid experimental bias, donors of different ages were randomly spread across the sequencing lanes. Two additional independent replicas of 1 million unique cDNA reads from the same blood draw were analyzed for two donors (one aged 18 to 30 and one aged 80 or older).

This clonotype appeared many times. The antigen it recognizes is unknown. Nothing much larger sits one base from this clone, and base qualities are not available. Here is what the overall study found, with its caveats: The percentage of naive T cells measured by flow cytometry correlated strongly with observed TCR beta diversity. Compared with the aged group, the long-lived group had more naive CD4+ T cells, fewer expanded clones and increased TCR diversity, suggesting age selection. Total diversity estimates from one million sequenced T cells were considered lower bounds and underestimates. Donor CMV infection status was unknown, potentially confounding age-related changes in expanded clonotypes. Conclusive comparison of naive and antigen-experienced compartments was prevented by the profiling of bulk unsorted PBMCs. As age increased, observed TCR beta diversity per million T cells dropped in a roughly linear way, and a significant reduction was already evident by age 40.

The donors were roughly 39 Caucasian individuals from Russia, aged about 6 to 95 years, who were systemically healthy. Each donor gave ten milliliters of peripheral blood, drawn into EDTA-treated Vacutainer tubes. PBMCs were isolated by Ficoll-Paque density-gradient centrifugation, with at least 6 million obtained per sample. Total RNA was extracted from PBMCs with Trizol reagent, with at least 6 micrograms obtained per sample. The percentages of naive CD45RAhigh/CD27high T cells were determined by flow cytometry on a PBMC aliquot from every donor. CDR1 ENHRY and CDR2 SYGVKD were looked up in the germline V gene. Compared with germline, V lacks 2 bases and J lacks 1 base; bases without a gene match: 8. From the cysteine up to the phenylalanine, the CDR3 has a length of 17 residues. Only CDR3 DNA is held: 51 bases, read in frame from base 1. The library was prepared using 5' RACE. TCRdb names Illumina HiSeq 2500 as the instrument used. The second PCR ran for about 6 to 12 cycles and used a J-beta primer mix along with a sample-barcoded 5' primer. A template-switch 5' adaptor carrying 12 random nucleotides introduced a unique molecular identifier onto each TCR beta cDNA molecule. Each sample yielded at least 3 million CDR3-containing paired-end reads. The Mint cDNA synthesis kit, primed by a TRBC-specific oligonucleotide, was used to synthesize first-strand cDNA from all RNA. All cDNA was treated with uracil-DNA glycosylase and then went through a first 18-cycle PCR with the universal primers M1SS and BC2_uni_R. Concerning the study's data processing: For normalization, 1 million high-quality reads, each with a distinct molecular identifier, were randomly selected from each sample. Instead of being binned into consensus sequences, reads with shared molecular identifiers were discarded. CDR3 identification, clonotype clustering and error correction used MiTCR with a Q25 quality threshold and the strictest error-elimination algorithm. A nonparametric unseen species model using Euler transformation provided a lower-bound estimate of total TCR beta diversity. TCRdb took the public reads, trimmed them with fastp at Q25, ran MiXCR for clone calling and kept in-frame beta chains. Every entry covers one CDR3 protein and lists the most common genes and DNA from its rows. Here the V and J calls rest on TCRdb's processing, not on the authors' analysis. In all, the sample holds hundreds of thousands of distinct CDR3 sequences, and roughly 32% of those were seen once. Clones ranked in the top ten supply 15% to 19% of the sample.

The receptor was derived from a woman older than 75 in good health. Donor details come from another sample of the same person, matched by shared clones. The rearranged chain carries TRBV10-3 and TRBJ2-4, with TRBD1 identical over 7 junction bases. The sequenced sample was blood. The CDR3 protein is CAISESDREWAKNIQYF. The DNA reads as follows: TGTGCCATCAGTGAGAGCGACAGGGAATGGGCCAAAAACATTCAGTACTTC.